This TCR beta chain was identified during a study of shared clonotypes between healthy human individuals. Study-level information: The study enrolled a couple of women and three men aged 18 to 49.

Many counts were recorded for this clone. V lost 4 bases, J lost 4 bases, and 8 bases stayed unmatched. The CDR3 runs 14 residues. CDR1 and CDR2 from the germline V gene are SGHRS and YFSETQ. This table comes from immunoSEQ multiplex PCR, and its TCRdb copy is limited to in-frame clones, with some not included. The sample consists of over 700,000 clones, approximately 72% of them appearing once. The rearrangement links TRBV5-1 to TRBJ2-7, with 7 bases that match TRBD1. The sequenced sample was memory CD4+ T cells sorted from blood. The subset was: CD45RA-negative fraction. This clonotype was obtained from a woman in her 30s in good health. CDR3 amino acids: CASSPTGDGYEQYF. Written as DNA, the CDR3 is TGCGCCAGCAGCCCCACAGGGGATGGGTACGAGCAGTACTTC.